Following are 20 T cell receptor beta chains from one sample sequenced in a study of blood T cell repertoires in COVID-19. Clones were read by immunoSEQ multiplex PCR, and TCRdb kept only the in-frame ones, dropping some. This sample has some 160,000 clones; around four fifths occur once, and the top ten carry 6.5% to 9%. The sample taken for sequencing was peripheral blood. Receptors originate from an elderly woman with COVID-19, enrolled during active disease.

The chain carries TRBV27 and TRBJ2-7; 9 bases are a match to TRBD1. This CDR3 comprises 20 residues. The germline V gene has CDR1 MNHEY and CDR2 SMNVEV (reference sequence). J gave up 3 bases and V 5 bases, and 23 bases lay outside the gene matches. CDR3 protein: CASSPPGQGYLTARGYEQYF. The CDR3 DNA is TGTGCCAGCAGTCCCCCAGGACAGGGGTATCTTACGGCTAGGGGCTACGAGCAGTACTTC.

The gene calls are TRBV19 and TRBJ1-1; tentative D call: TRBD1 (6 bases). Trimming took 5 bases from V and 1 from J, leaving 14 bases between them. From germline, CDR1 is LNHDA and CDR2 SQIVND (reference sequence). The CDR3 is made up of 15 amino acids. The CDR3 DNA reads as TGTGCCAGTAGTGAACAGGGAAAGGGGAACACTGAAGCTTTCTTT. Amino acids: CASSEQGKGNTEAFF.

The chain has TRBV5-1 and TRBJ2-5, with TRBD2 as a possible D gene (6 bases). CDR1 and CDR2 (germline): SGHRS, YFSETQ. Trimming removed 1 base from V and 4 bases from J, with 11 bases in between. The CDR3 contains 14 residues. CDR3 DNA sequence: TGCGCCAGCAGCTTGCGGATGGGAGGAGAGACCCAGTACTTC. This gives the protein CASSLRMGGETQYF.

The V call is TRBV9, the J call TRBJ2-3; D may be TRBD2 (7 bases). CDR3 length: 16 amino acids. Trimming pared 0 bases from V and 3 bases from J, leaving 14 bases between. Looked up from germline, CDR1 is SGDLS and CDR2 is YYNGEE. DNA for the CDR3: TGTGCCAGCAGCGTAGGGGTCGGGGGGCGTACAGATACGCAGTATTTT. Translating gives CASSVGVGGRTDTQYF. Based on the CDR3 plus reference TRBV9 and TRBJ2-3, the full variable domain is DSGVTQTPKHLITATGQRVTLRCSPRSGDLSVYWYQQSLDQGLQFLIQYYNGEERAKGNILERFSAQQFPDLHSELNLSSLELGDSALYFCASSVGVGGRTDTQYFGPGTRLTVL.

The CDR3 protein is CASSVAPGKNQPQHF. CDR3 in DNA: TGTGCCAGCAGCGTAGCCCCAGGGAAAAATCAGCCCCAGCATTTT. The chain combines TRBV9 with TRBJ1-5; D possibly corresponds to TRBD1 (5 bases). The germline V and J ends were trimmed by 0 bases and 4 bases, with 11 bases remaining between them. The germline V gene has CDR1 SGDLS and CDR2 YYNGEE. This CDR3 contains 15 residues.

The CDR3 nucleotides read TGTGCCACCAGTGATTCTCGGGGGTCGGGGACTGAAGCTTTCTTT. Protein sequence: CATSDSRGSGTEAFF. This sequence joins TRBV24-1 and TRBJ1-1; perhaps TRBD1 as D (5 bases). The CDR3 sequence is 15 residues long. V was shortened by 2 bases and J by 5 bases, with 14 bases between the two germline ends. From germline, CDR1 is KGHDR and CDR2 SFDVKD.

The rearrangement joins TRBV27 to TRBJ2-7; 7 positions match TRBD2. CDR1 and CDR2 from the germline V gene are MNHEY and SMNVEV (reference sequence). This CDR3 is 15 amino acids long. The J segment lost 2 bases and the V segment lost 2 bases, leaving 6 bases of the junction unmatched. In DNA, the CDR3 is TGTGCCAGCAGTTTAGCCTGGCGGGAGCCCTACGAGCAGTACTTC. Amino acids: CASSLAWREPYEQYF.

The genes are TRBV5-6 and TRBJ1-3, with D possibly being TRBD1 (5 bases). V lost 4 bases and J lost 3, with 17 bases in between. The CDR3 length is 16 residues. In germline, CDR1 is SGHDT, CDR2 YYEEEE. The CDR3 nucleotides read TGTGCCAGCAGCCCCTTCCTTTCAGGGATTGGAAACACCATATATTTT. It yields the protein CASSPFLSGIGNTIYF.

This chain connects TRBV6-1 to TRBJ1-6, with TRBD1 matching 7 bases. Germline lookup yields CDR1 MNHNS and CDR2 SASEGT. V lost 2 bases and J lost 5; bases outside the gene matches: 6. The CDR3 spans 16 residues. The CDR3 sequence: CASSEPTGRNNSPLHF. Here the CDR3 DNA reads TGTGCCAGCAGTGAACCGACAGGGAGGAATAATTCACCCCTCCACTTT.

The rearrangement links TRBV9 to TRBJ2-1; 7 positions agree with TRBD2. The CDR3 covers 16 residues. Per germline, CDR1 SGDLS and CDR2 YYNGEE. The V gene end was trimmed by 6 bases and the J gene end by 0 bases; junction bases not matched to a gene: 9. The chain's CDR3 is CASNTFSGLSYNEQFF. The CDR3 DNA reads TGTGCCAGCAACACCTTTAGCGGGCTCTCCTACAATGAGCAGTTCTTC.

The chain has TRBV6-9 and TRBJ2-3, with 12 bases that match TRBD2. V shed 3 bases, J shed 6 bases, and the junction held 10 bases outside the gene matches. The CDR3 runs 17 residues. The germline V gene has CDR1 MNHGY and CDR2 SVAAGI. In DNA form, the CDR3 reads TGTGCCAGCAGTTACCTAGCGGGAGGGCGGGGGCACGATACGCAGTATTTT. Translating it yields CASSYLAGGRGHDTQYF.

The rearrangement links TRBV5-1 to TRBJ1-1, with a tentative D call TRBD1 (6 bases). The V gene lost 4 bases and the J gene lost 5 bases, with 15 bases spanning the gap. The length of the CDR3 is 14 residues. The germline V gene has CDR1 SGHRS and CDR2 YFSETQ. CDR3 bases: TGCGCCAGCAGCCCAAATAGGGGGGGAACTGAAGCTTTCTTT. This gives the protein CASSPNRGGTEAFF.

This chain uses TRBV15 with TRBJ2-3, with D possibly matching TRBD2 (6 bases). This CDR3 is built from 16 residues. Trimming stripped 2 bases from V and 1 base from J, with 13 bases between. Germline CDR1 and CDR2: LNHNV and YYDKDF (reference sequence). The DNA for the CDR3 is TGTGCCACCAGCAGATTGGCGGGGTGGGGCACAGATACGCAGTATTTT. Protein: CATSRLAGWGTDTQYF.

This clone was picked up one time. V is TRBV6-5 and J is TRBJ2-3, with D tentatively TRBD2 (6 bases). Looked up from germline, CDR1 is MNHEY and CDR2 is SVGAGI. The CDR3 is made up of 12 amino acids. Trimming cost V 6 bases and J 4 bases, with 8 bases left between them. For the CDR3, the DNA is TGTGCCAGCAGGAGGGACTCAGATACGCAGTATTTT. Translated: CASRRDSDTQYF.

V and J are TRBV5-1 and TRBJ2-7; no definite D call. The CDR3 totals 13 residues. Trimming stripped 3 bases from V and 4 bases from J, with 11 bases between. In germline, CDR1 is SGHRS, CDR2 YFSETQ. The CDR3 loop is CASSSDGAYEQYF. The CDR3 coding sequence is TGCGCCAGCAGCTCAGACGGAGCATACGAGCAGTACTTC.

The chain recombines TRBV3-1 (or the pseudogene TRBV3-2) with TRBJ1-1; D is perhaps TRBD1 (5 bases). Trimming stripped 1 base from V and 0 bases from J, with 9 bases between. This CDR3 region has 15 residues. Germline V gene data show CDR1 as LGHDT and CDR2 as YNNKEL (reference sequence). The CDR3 coding sequence is TGTGCCAGCAGCCAAGTACTCAGGGTGAACACTGAAGCTTTCTTT. Its translation is CASSQVLRVNTEAFF.

This clone was picked up one time. The chain couples TRBV7-9 to TRBJ1-1; TRBD1 matches 7 bases. This CDR3 region has 13 residues. The V gene's germline CDR1 is SEHNR and CDR2 FQNEAQ (reference sequence). V lost 3 bases, J lost 6 bases, and 4 bases stayed unmatched. This CDR3 reads CASSLSQGSEAFF. CDR3 DNA: TGTGCCAGCAGCTTGTCACAGGGGTCTGAAGCTTTCTTT.

This clone appeared once. This rearrangement joins TRBV19 to TRBJ2-5, with a possible D match to TRBD1 (6 bases). V was trimmed by 9 bases and J by 1 base, leaving 15 bases between them. The CDR3 runs 14 residues. Germline V gives CDR1 LNHDA, CDR2 SQIVND (reference sequence). DNA for the CDR3: TGTGCCAGCAAGGGACACGCACTCCAAGAGACCCAGTACTTC. This encodes CASKGHALQETQYF.

The chain joins TRBV2 to TRBJ1-1; 7 bases are shared with TRBD1. The V segment lost 4 bases and the J segment 1 base; nucleotides outside the gene matches: 0. CDR3 size: 13 residues. Germline values: CDR1 SNHLY, CDR2 FYNNEI. CDR3 nucleotide sequence: TGTGCCAGCAGTGGGGACAGGAACACTGAAGCTTTCTTT. Protein: CASSGDRNTEAFF.

The V and J genes are TRBV7-2 and TRBJ2-5, with 7 bases identical to TRBD2. The CDR3 consists of 15 residues. The V gene's germline CDR1 is SGHTA and CDR2 FQGNSA. The J segment lost 2 bases and the V segment lost 3 bases, leaving 6 bases of the junction unmatched. DNA of the CDR3: TGTGCCAGCAGCTTCCAGCGGGGTCCTCAAGAGACCCAGTACTTC. Protein sequence: CASSFQRGPQETQYF. The full variable domain, completed using reference TRBV7-2 and TRBJ2-5, is GAGVSQSPSNKVTEKGKDVELRCDPISGHTALYWYRQSLGQGLEFLIYFQGNSAPDKSGLPSDRFSAERTGGSVSTLTIQRTQQEDSAVYLCASSFQRGPQETQYFGPGTRLLVL.